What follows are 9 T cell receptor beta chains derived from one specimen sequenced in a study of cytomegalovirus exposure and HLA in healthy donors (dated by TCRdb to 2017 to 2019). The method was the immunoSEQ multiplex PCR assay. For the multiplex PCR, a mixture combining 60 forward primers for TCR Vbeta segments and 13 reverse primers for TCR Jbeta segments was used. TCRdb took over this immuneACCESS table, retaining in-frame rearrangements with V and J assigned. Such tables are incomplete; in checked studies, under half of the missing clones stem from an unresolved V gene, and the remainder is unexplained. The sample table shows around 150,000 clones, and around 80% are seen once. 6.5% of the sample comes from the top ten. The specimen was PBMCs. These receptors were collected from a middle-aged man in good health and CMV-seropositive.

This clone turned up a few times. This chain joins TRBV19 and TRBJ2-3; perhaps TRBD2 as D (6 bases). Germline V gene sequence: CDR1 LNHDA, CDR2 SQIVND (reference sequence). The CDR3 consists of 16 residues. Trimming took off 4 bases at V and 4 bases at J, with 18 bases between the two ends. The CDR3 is CASSTPRRAGADTQYF. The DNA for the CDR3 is TGTGCCAGTAGTACCCCTCGGAGGGCCGGGGCAGATACGCAGTATTTT.

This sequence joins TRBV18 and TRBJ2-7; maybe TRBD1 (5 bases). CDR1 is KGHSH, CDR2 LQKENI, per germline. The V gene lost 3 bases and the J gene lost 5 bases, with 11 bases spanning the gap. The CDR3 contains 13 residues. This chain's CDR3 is CASSPPGIDEQYF. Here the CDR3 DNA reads TGTGCCAGCTCACCGCCAGGGATTGACGAGCAGTACTTC. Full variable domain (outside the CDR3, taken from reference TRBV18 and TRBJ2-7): NAGVMQNPRHLVRRRGQEARLRCSPMKGHSHVYWYRQLPEEGLKFMVYLQKENIIDESGMPKERFSAEFPKEGPSILRIQQVVRGDSAAYFCASSPPGIDEQYFGPGTRLTVT.

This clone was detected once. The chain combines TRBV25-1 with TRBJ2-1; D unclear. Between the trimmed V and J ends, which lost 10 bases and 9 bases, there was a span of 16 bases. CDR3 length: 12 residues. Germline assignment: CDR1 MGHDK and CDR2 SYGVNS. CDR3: CATSLPPGEQFF. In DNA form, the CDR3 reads TGTGCCACCTCCCTACCCCCTGGTGAGCAGTTCTTC.

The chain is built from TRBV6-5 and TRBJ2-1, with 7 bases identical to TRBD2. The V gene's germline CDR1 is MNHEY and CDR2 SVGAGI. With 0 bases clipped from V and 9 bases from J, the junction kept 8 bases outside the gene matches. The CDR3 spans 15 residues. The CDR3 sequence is CASSYSDLGGGEQFF. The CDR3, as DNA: TGTGCCAGCAGTTACTCAGATTTGGGGGGGGGTGAGCAGTTCTTC.

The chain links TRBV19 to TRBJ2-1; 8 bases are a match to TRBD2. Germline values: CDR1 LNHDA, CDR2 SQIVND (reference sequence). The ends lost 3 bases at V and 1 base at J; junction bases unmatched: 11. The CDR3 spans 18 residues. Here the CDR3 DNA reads TGTGCCAGTAGTATCATCCGAAGCGGGAGTCTATCCTACAATGAGCAGTTCTTC. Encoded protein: CASSIIRSGSLSYNEQFF.

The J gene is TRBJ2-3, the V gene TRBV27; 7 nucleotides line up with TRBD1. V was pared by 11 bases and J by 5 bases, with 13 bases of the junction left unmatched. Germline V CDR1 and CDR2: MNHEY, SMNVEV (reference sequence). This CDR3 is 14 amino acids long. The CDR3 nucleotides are TGTGCCTCCAAGAGGGCAGGGGGAGAAGATACGCAGTATTTT. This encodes CASKRAGGEDTQYF.

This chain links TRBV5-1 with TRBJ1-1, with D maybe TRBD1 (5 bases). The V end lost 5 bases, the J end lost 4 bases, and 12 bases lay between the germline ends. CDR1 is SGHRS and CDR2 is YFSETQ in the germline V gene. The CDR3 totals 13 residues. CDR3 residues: CASSIGDTTEAFF. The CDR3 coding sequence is TGCGCCAGCAGTATAGGGGATACCACTGAAGCTTTCTTT. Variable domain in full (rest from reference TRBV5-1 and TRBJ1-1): KAGVTQTPRYLIKTRGQQVTLSCSPISGHRSVSWYQQTPGQGLQFLFEYFSETQRNKGNFPGRFSGRQFSNSRSEMNVSTLELGDSALYLCASSIGDTTEAFFGQGTRLTVV.

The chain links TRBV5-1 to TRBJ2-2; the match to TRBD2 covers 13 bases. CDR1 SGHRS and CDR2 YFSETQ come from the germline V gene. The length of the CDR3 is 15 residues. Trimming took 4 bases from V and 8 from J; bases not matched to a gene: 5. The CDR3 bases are TGCGCCAGCAGCCAGGGACTAGCGGGATTTGGGGAGCTGTTTTTT. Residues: CASSQGLAGFGELFF.

The CDR3: CASSISRTMTETQYF. The CDR3 DNA sequence: TGTGCCAGTAGTATATCACGGACTATGACGGAGACCCAGTACTTC. The chain uses TRBV19 and TRBJ2-5; a possible D gene is TRBD2 (6 bases). CDR1 LNHDA and CDR2 SQIVND come from the germline V gene (reference sequence). V was trimmed by 2 bases and J by 5 bases, leaving 15 bases between them. The CDR3 is 15 residues long. The full variable domain, rest sourced from reference TRBV19 and TRBJ2-5, is DGGITQSPKYLFRKEGQNVTLSCEQNLNHDAMYWYRQDPGQGLRLIYYSQIVNDFQKGDIAEGYSVSREKKESFPLTVTSAQKNPTAFYLCASSISRTMTETQYFGPGTRLLVL.